What follows are 11 T cell receptor beta chains derived from one specimen sequenced in a study of T cell clonality in common variable immunodeficiency. Produced via immunoSEQ multiplex PCR; TCRdb's table is partial and in-frame only. The sample has under 50,000 clones, none seen only once. The material sequenced was peripheral blood mononuclear cells. All receptors derive from a person aged 18 to 70 in good health.

This clone was counted at least ten times. The read halts 3 residues ahead of the CDR3 end, with the missing end drawn from the germline J gene. This chain uses TRBV18 with TRBJ1-1; D remains unclear. The CDR3 totals 15 residues. Trimming shortened V by 3 bases and J by 2 bases, and 13 bases separated the two germline ends. Germline CDR1 is KGHSH and CDR2 is LQKENI. The sequenced part of the CDR3 DNA is TGTGCCAGCTCACCGGAAGGGTTGGGTAACACTGAA. Protein sequence: CASSPEGLGNTE. The CDR3 in full is CASSPEGLGNTEAFF.

This clone was found many times. The read ends 3 residues shy of where the CDR3 ends; the end is completed using the germline J gene. The chain is built from TRBV18 and TRBJ2-3; 12 bases map to TRBD1. Germline CDR1 reads KGHSH; CDR2 reads LQKENI. V trimming: 2 bases; J trimming: 4 bases; junction bases outside the gene matches: 4. This CDR3 contains 16 residues. The CDR3 loop reads CASSPTGTGGADTQYF. The sequenced part of the CDR3 DNA is TGTGCCAGCTCACCAACCGGGACAGGGGGCGCAGATACG.

This clone was recorded many times. The read halts 3 residues ahead of the CDR3 end, with the missing end drawn from the germline J gene. The V gene is TRBV9, the J gene TRBJ2-3; D is possibly TRBD2 (7 bases). The V gene lost 2 bases and the J gene lost 0 bases, with 13 bases spanning the gap. This CDR3 is built from 16 residues. In germline, CDR1 is SGDLS, CDR2 YYNGEE. The CDR3 DNA, read in part, is TGTGCCAGCAGCGTGGGAGGGGGGGCGAGCACAGATACG. The encoded protein is CASSVGGGASTDT. The full CDR3 protein reads CASSVGGGASTDTQYF. The full variable domain, completed using reference TRBV9 and TRBJ2-3, is DSGVTQTPKHLITATGQRVTLRCSPRSGDLSVYWYQQSLDQGLQFLIQYYNGEERAKGNILERFSAQQFPDLHSELNLSSLELGDSALYFCASSVGGGASTDTQYFGPGTRLTVL.

There are a few counts of this clone. A much larger clone differs from this one at a single base, so this may be a read error. The CDR3: CASSMGTGGETQYF. CDR3 DNA, as far as it was read: TGTGCCAGCAGCATGGGGACAGGGGGGGAGACG. The V and J genes are TRBV7-9 and TRBJ2-3, with 11 bases identical to TRBD1. The read terminates 3 residues ahead of where the CDR3 ends, so the germline J gene completes it. The germline V gene has CDR1 SEHNR and CDR2 FQNEAQ (reference sequence). The CDR3 runs 14 residues.

This clone was observed many times. The sequenced fragment ends 3 residues before the CDR3 boundary, so the rest is inferred from the germline J gene. This rearrangement joins TRBV10-3 to TRBJ2-3; 9 bases are shared with TRBD2. With 4 bases clipped from V and 4 bases from J, the junction kept 3 bases outside the gene matches. Germline-derived CDR1 and CDR2 are ENHRY and SYGVKD. CDR3 size: 14 residues. The covered CDR3 bases are TGTGCCATCAGTGGTGGCGGGGGGGCAGATACG. It is translated as CAISGGGGADT. The whole CDR3 is CAISGGGGADTQYF.

Ten or more counts support this clone. The read halts 3 residues ahead of the CDR3 end, with the missing end drawn from the germline J gene. V usage is TRBV5-4 and J usage is TRBJ2-7, with 9 bases lining up with TRBD2. In germline, CDR1 is SGHNT, CDR2 YYREEE (reference sequence). The CDR3 loop spans 15 amino acids. With 4 bases clipped from V and 3 bases from J, the junction kept 8 bases outside the gene matches. The sequenced CDR3 bases are TGTGCCAGCAGCCCAGGGCTAGCGGGGATCTACGAG. Its protein is CASSPGLAGIYE. The entire CDR3 is CASSPGLAGIYEQYF.

As concerns this clone: The DNA ends 3 residues before the CDR3 does, and the rest of the CDR3 is filled in from the germline J gene. J is TRBJ1-2 and V is TRBV7-2; D remains ambiguous. The CDR3 totals 15 residues. CDR1 is SGHTA and CDR2 is FQGNSA in the germline V gene. The CDR3 bases that were read are TGTGCCAGCAGCTTAGTAGCGGGAGAGTACAATGAC. Protein sequence: CASSLVAGEYND. The entire CDR3 protein is CASSLVAGEYNDYTF.

This clone was recorded many times. The sequence runs out 3 residues before the end of the CDR3; the remainder is reconstructed from the germline J gene. The rearrangement uses TRBV7-3 and TRBJ2-1, with D possibly matching TRBD1 (6 bases). V dropped 2 bases and J dropped 9 bases, with 8 bases sitting between them. Germline assignment: CDR1 SGHTA and CDR2 FQGTGA. This CDR3 region has 12 residues. The CDR3 sequence: CASSLLGGEQFF. The DNA read from the CDR3 is TGTGCCAGCAGCTTACTAGGGGGTGAG. Full variable domain (missing parts from reference TRBV7-3 and TRBJ2-1): GAGVSQTPSNKVTEKGKYVELRCDPISGHTALYWYRQSLGQGPEFLIYFQGTGAADDSGLPNDRFFAVRPEGSVSTLKIQRTERGDSAVYLCASSLLGGEQFFGPGTRLTVL.

This clone was detected many times. The CDR3 goes on 3 residues after the read ends, and that part is filled in from the germline J gene. The rearrangement joins TRBV5-6 to TRBJ1-2, with 8 bases lining up with TRBD1. The length of the CDR3 is 15 residues. V lost 4 bases, J lost 1 base, and 6 bases stayed unmatched. Germline values: CDR1 SGHDT, CDR2 YYEEEE. The CDR3: CASSPRTGRNYGYTF. The CDR3 DNA, read in part, is TGTGCCAGCAGCCCGAGGACAGGGCGTAACTATGGC.

This clone was detected many times. The DNA ends 3 residues before the CDR3 does, and the rest of the CDR3 is filled in from the germline J gene. V gene TRBV7-6 combines with J gene TRBJ2-7; no definite D call. CDR1 is SGHVS, CDR2 FNYEAQ, per germline. V was pared by 5 bases and J by 3 bases, with 14 bases between. CDR3 size: 14 residues. CDR3 sequence reads: CASSPKITVYEQYF. The sequenced CDR3 bases are TGTGCCAGCAGCCCGAAAATTACAGTCTACGAG.

This clone showed up many times. The CDR3 is cut off 3 residues early in the read; its end comes from the germline J gene. The J gene is TRBJ2-2, the V gene TRBV20-1, with 7 nucleotides matching TRBD2. V was clipped by 5 bases and J by 4 bases; unmatched bases: 16. The CDR3 consists of 17 residues. Looked up from germline, CDR1 is DFQATT and CDR2 is SNEGSKA (reference sequence). CDR3 bases read: TGCAGTGCTTTTGGGGTCGGGGCGGGAGCGGGCACCGGGGAG. It encodes CSAFGVGAGAGTGE. In full, the CDR3 is CSAFGVGAGAGTGELFF.